These 26 T cell receptor beta chains originate from one sample sequenced in a study of long-term antiretroviral therapy in people with HIV. Sequencing used immunoSEQ v3.0 at survey level. Here immunoSEQ multiplex PCR was the method, and the copy in TCRdb shows in-frame clones only, minus some. The sample lists just under 35,000 clones, approximately 81% occurring once. Source: unsorted PBMCs, taken 2.8 years before starting antiretroviral therapy. The receptor source for this set is a young woman with HIV.

The chain recombines TRBV7-3 with TRBJ2-3, with 7 bases aligning to TRBD1. The CDR3 loop spans 15 amino acids. V trimming: 0 bases; J trimming: 1 base; junction bases outside the gene matches: 1. Germline CDR1 SGHTA, CDR2 FQGTGA. The CDR3 coding sequence is TGTGCCAGCAGCTTAACAGGGGGCGGCACAGATACGCAGTATTTT. Its protein product is CASSLTGGGTDTQYF.

The J gene is TRBJ2-3, the V gene TRBV6-1; TRBD2 aligns across 8 bases. The junction had 7 bases not matched to a gene; V was cut back by 7 bases and J by 1 base. This CDR3 contains 15 residues. The V gene's germline CDR1 is MNHNS and CDR2 SASEGT. In DNA form, the CDR3 reads TGTGCCAGCAACAACGGGGGGGCCGGCACAGATACGCAGTATTTT. Its protein product is CASNNGGAGTDTQYF.

V gene TRBV4-1 combines with J gene TRBJ2-5; D tentatively reads TRBD1 or TRBD2 (5 bases each). The germline V gene has CDR1 MGHRA and CDR2 YSYEKL. The CDR3 spans 17 residues. V lost 0 bases to trimming and J lost 5 bases, with 19 bases between them. This chain's CDR3 is CASSQDLWERGAETQYF. CDR3 nucleotide sequence: TGCGCCAGCAGCCAAGATCTTTGGGAGCGAGGGGCGGAGACCCAGTACTTC.

V usage is TRBV27 and J usage is TRBJ2-1; maybe TRBD1 (6 bases). Germline values: CDR1 MNHEY, CDR2 SMNVEV (reference sequence). Trimming removed 7 bases at V and 5 bases at J, with 9 bases between. The CDR3 sequence is 12 residues long. The CDR3 DNA sequence: TGTGCCAGCACGAGGGGGAACAATGAGCAGTTCTTC. The encoded protein is CASTRGNNEQFF.

The chain joins TRBV5-1 to TRBJ2-2, with D unresolved. This CDR3 contains 15 residues. Between the trimmed V and J ends, which lost 0 bases and 5 bases, there was a span of 11 bases. The germline CDR1 and CDR2 sequences are SGHRS and YFSETQ. This CDR3 reads CASSLGVGSTGELFF. CDR3 bases: TGCGCCAGCAGCTTGGGAGTCGGGTCAACCGGGGAGCTGTTTTTT.

The chain combines TRBV27 with TRBJ2-1; weak D call: TRBD2 (5 bases). Deletions cut 4 bases from V and 4 bases from J, with 11 bases between. CDR1 is MNHEY, CDR2 SMNVEV, per germline (reference sequence). CDR3 length equals 14 residues. The CDR3 sequence: CASSSSRGYNEQFF. CDR3 nucleotides: TGTGCCAGCAGTTCTTCACGGGGTTACAATGAGCAGTTCTTC.

This chain uses TRBV18 with TRBJ1-1; no clear D. CDR1 is KGHSH, CDR2 LQKENI, per germline. The CDR3 is 12 amino acids. The V gene lost 2 bases and the J gene lost 11 bases, with 12 bases spanning the gap. The CDR3 bases are TGTGCCAGCTCACCATCGGGTTTTGGTGCTTTCTTT. It is translated as CASSPSGFGAFF. Full variable domain (remainder filled in from reference TRBV18 and TRBJ1-1): NAGVMQNPRHLVRRRGQEARLRCSPMKGHSHVYWYRQLPEEGLKFMVYLQKENIIDESGMPKERFSAEFPKEGPSILRIQQVVRGDSAAYFCASSPSGFGAFFGQGTRLTVV.

V gene TRBV29-1 combines with J gene TRBJ2-1; no firm D call. The germline V and J ends were trimmed by 7 bases and 0 bases, with 16 bases remaining between them. The CDR3 consists of 15 residues. Germline loops: CDR1 SQVTM, CDR2 ANQGSEA. CDR3 sequence: CSDARSGHSYNEQFF. Here the CDR3 DNA reads TGCAGCGATGCCAGGTCGGGCCACTCCTACAATGAGCAGTTCTTC.

The V and J genes are TRBV6-5 and TRBJ1-1; D remains ambiguous. Germline V gene lookup returns CDR1 MNHEY and CDR2 SVGAGI. The CDR3 runs to 13 residues. V gave up 6 bases and J gave up 5 bases, with 13 bases separating them. The CDR3 DNA is TGTGCCAGCAGGAGAAGGCTGGAAACTGAAGCTTTCTTT. Protein sequence: CASRRRLETEAFF.

This chain joins TRBV2 and TRBJ2-7; D is possibly TRBD1 (6 bases). V was trimmed by 0 bases and J by 12 bases, leaving 12 bases between them. The CDR3 has 12 residues. Germline V gene sequence: CDR1 SNHLY, CDR2 FYNNEI. CDR3 bases: TGTGCCAGCAGTGAAGCCCACAGGGTGCCGTACTTC. This translates into CASSEAHRVPYF. Full variable domain (rest looked up from reference TRBV2 and TRBJ2-7): EPEVTQTPSHQVTQMGQEVILRCVPISNHLYFYWYRQILGQKVEFLVSFYNNEISEKSEIFDDQFSVERPDGSNFTLKIRSTKLEDSAMYFCASSEAHRVPYFGPGTRLTVT.

The CDR3 protein is CASSPTGSIPGPQHF. The CDR3 coding sequence is TGTGCCAGCAGCCCGACAGGGTCCATCCCGGGGCCCCAGCATTTT. V is TRBV7-2 and J is TRBJ1-5; 7 bases fit TRBD1. Unmatched junction bases numbered 13, after V lost 5 bases and J lost 9 bases. Germline CDR1 reads SGHTA; CDR2 reads FQGNSA. This CDR3 spans 15 amino acids.

The chain joins TRBV27 to TRBJ1-1, with D unclear. With 3 bases removed from V and 3 bases from J, the gap between germline ends came to 17 bases. The CDR3 has 16 residues. CDR1 and CDR2 from the germline V gene are MNHEY and SMNVEV (reference sequence). Written as DNA, the CDR3 is TGTGCCAGCAGTTTCTGGTCCAGCAAATCTCACACTGAAGCTTTCTTT. Translating gives CASSFWSSKSHTEAFF.

The rearrangement joins TRBV5-1 to TRBJ1-1; D perhaps matches TRBD1 (5 bases). The ends were cut back, 1 base at V and 2 bases at J, with 9 bases in the middle. In germline, CDR1 is SGHRS, CDR2 YFSETQ. This CDR3 has 14 residues. The CDR3: CASSLRQGNTEAFF. CDR3 in DNA: TGCGCCAGCAGCTTGCGTCAGGGAAACACTGAAGCTTTCTTT.

This clone was observed a handful of times. This chain uses TRBV7-6 with TRBJ2-7; the D call may be TRBD1 or TRBD2 (5 bases each). V lost 5 bases and J 4 bases, leaving 12 bases between the germline ends. Germline V lookup: CDR1 SGHVS, CDR2 FNYEAQ. This CDR3 contains 13 residues. As DNA, the CDR3 is TGTGCCAGCAGCCGGGGACCTTTTTACGAGCAGTACGTC. Protein product: CASSRGPFYEQYV.

The chain couples TRBV6-5 to TRBJ1-4; D is perhaps TRBD1 (5 bases). The CDR3 totals 15 residues. The V and J ends lost 7 bases and 3 bases respectively, with 15 bases between them. Germline loops: CDR1 MNHEY, CDR2 SVGAGI. The CDR3 DNA follows: TGTGCCAGCACCTACGGAGGGGCTTCTAATGAAAAACTGTTTTTT. Translation: CASTYGGASNEKLFF.

This clone came up a few times. The chain couples TRBV6-6 to TRBJ2-7, with D possibly matching TRBD1 (6 bases). The CDR3 spans 15 residues. Between the trimmed V and J ends, which lost 6 bases and 2 bases, there was a span of 17 bases. Per germline, CDR1 MNHNY and CDR2 SVGAGI (reference sequence). DNA for the CDR3: TGTGCCAGCAGCCCAATCCAGACAGGAACCTACGAGCAGTACGTC. Protein: CASSPIQTGTYEQYV.

The chain employs TRBV7-8 and TRBJ2-3; D may be TRBD1 (6 bases). Between the trimmed V and J ends, which lost 0 bases and 2 bases, there was a span of 12 bases. In germline, CDR1 is SGHVS, CDR2 FQNEAQ. The CDR3 totals 16 residues. Here the CDR3 reads CASSLAAGATTDTQYF. The CDR3 DNA follows: TGTGCCAGCAGCTTAGCAGCAGGGGCCACCACAGATACGCAGTATTTT.

V is TRBV5-1 and J is TRBJ1-2; 10 bases map to TRBD1. This CDR3 region has 15 residues. Trimming at V came to 0 bases and at J to 4 bases, leaving 3 bases not matched to a gene. CDR1 and CDR2 from the germline V gene are SGHRS and YFSETQ. Here the CDR3 reads CASSLGQGAGYGYTF. In DNA, the CDR3 is TGCGCCAGCAGCTTGGGACAGGGGGCAGGCTATGGCTACACCTTC.

CDR3 sequence (DNA): TGCGCCAGCAGCCTCCCAAGCTCCTACAATGAGCAGTTCTTC. Its translation: CASSLPSSYNEQFF. The chain recombines TRBV5-1 with TRBJ2-1; D call uncertain. Deletions cut 4 bases from V and 0 bases from J, with 8 bases between. The CDR3 loop spans 14 amino acids. Germline CDR1 is SGHRS and CDR2 is YFSETQ. Full variable domain (missing parts from reference TRBV5-1 and TRBJ2-1): KAGVTQTPRYLIKTRGQQVTLSCSPISGHRSVSWYQQTPGQGLQFLFEYFSETQRNKGNFPGRFSGRQFSNSRSEMNVSTLELGDSALYLCASSLPSSYNEQFFGPGTRLTVL.

The chain couples TRBV19 to TRBJ2-3; D is undetermined. Germline lookup yields CDR1 LNHDA and CDR2 SQIVND (reference sequence). The V end was cut by 1 base, the J end by 0 bases, with 11 bases between. This CDR3 has 16 amino acids. Here the CDR3 DNA reads TGTGCCAGTAGTATAGGGGTCAGCTCTAGCACAGATACGCAGTATTTT. It yields the protein CASSIGVSSSTDTQYF.

The chain employs TRBV27 and TRBJ1-1; no reliable D call. V lost 6 bases and J 2 bases, leaving 10 bases between the germline ends. Per germline, CDR1 MNHEY and CDR2 SMNVEV (reference sequence). This CDR3 contains 13 residues. The CDR3 protein is CASRSSINTEAFF. The CDR3 coding sequence is TGTGCCAGCAGATCTTCGATCAACACTGAAGCTTTCTTT.

This sequence joins TRBV19 and TRBJ2-3; 11 nucleotides match TRBD1. The junction had 3 bases not matched to a gene; V was cut back by 6 bases and J by 4 bases. Per the germline V gene, CDR1 is LNHDA and CDR2 is SQIVND (reference sequence). The CDR3 is made up of 14 amino acids. The CDR3 loop is CASRDRGRADTQYF. CDR3 nucleotide sequence: TGTGCCAGTAGGGACAGGGGGCGGGCAGATACGCAGTATTTT.

The J gene is TRBJ1-5, the V gene TRBV19, with D possibly TRBD1 on 5 matching bases. V dropped 3 bases and J dropped 1 base, with 13 bases sitting between them. The CDR3 is 16 residues long. Germline V gene data show CDR1 as LNHDA and CDR2 as SQIVND (reference sequence). CDR3: CASSMAVRASNQPQHF. CDR3 nucleotide sequence: TGTGCCAGTAGTATGGCCGTCAGGGCGAGCAATCAGCCCCAGCATTTT.

The chain combines TRBV27 with TRBJ2-7, with 7 bases matching TRBD1. CDR1 and CDR2 (germline): MNHEY, SMNVEV (reference sequence). CDR3 length equals 18 residues. V shed 0 bases and J 0 bases; nucleotides not matched to a gene: 11. The CDR3 protein is CASSLSGQLPVSSYEQYF. In DNA form, the CDR3 reads TGTGCCAGCAGTTTATCGGGACAGCTACCCGTATCCTCCTACGAGCAGTACTTC.

The chain has TRBV5-8 and TRBJ2-1; TRBD1 or TRBD2 may be the D gene (5 bases each). The ends were cut back, 3 bases at V and 8 bases at J, with 18 bases in the middle. This CDR3 contains 15 residues. Germline CDR1 reads SGHTS; CDR2 reads YDEGEE. This CDR3 is CASSSGLSGYDEQFF. DNA of the CDR3: TGTGCCAGCAGCTCCGGACTCTCAGGGTATGATGAGCAGTTCTTC. Together with reference TRBV5-8 and TRBJ2-1, the CDR3 gives the full variable domain: EAGVTQSPTHLIKTRGQQATLRCSPISGHTSVYWYQQALGLGLQFLLWYDEGEERNRGNFPPRFSGRQFPNYSSELNVNALELEDSALYLCASSSGLSGYDEQFFGPGTRLTVL.

With regard to this clone: Germline and junction disagree at one end, which may indicate a read error. The chain recombines TRBV7-2 with TRBJ1-2; 9 nucleotides match TRBD1. Germline V gives CDR1 SGHTA, CDR2 FQGNSA. The CDR3 loop spans 15 amino acids. The CDR3 region is CASSLSRDRAYDYTF. CDR3 in DNA: TGTGCCAGCAGCTTAAGTCGGGACAGGGCCTATGACTACACCTTC.